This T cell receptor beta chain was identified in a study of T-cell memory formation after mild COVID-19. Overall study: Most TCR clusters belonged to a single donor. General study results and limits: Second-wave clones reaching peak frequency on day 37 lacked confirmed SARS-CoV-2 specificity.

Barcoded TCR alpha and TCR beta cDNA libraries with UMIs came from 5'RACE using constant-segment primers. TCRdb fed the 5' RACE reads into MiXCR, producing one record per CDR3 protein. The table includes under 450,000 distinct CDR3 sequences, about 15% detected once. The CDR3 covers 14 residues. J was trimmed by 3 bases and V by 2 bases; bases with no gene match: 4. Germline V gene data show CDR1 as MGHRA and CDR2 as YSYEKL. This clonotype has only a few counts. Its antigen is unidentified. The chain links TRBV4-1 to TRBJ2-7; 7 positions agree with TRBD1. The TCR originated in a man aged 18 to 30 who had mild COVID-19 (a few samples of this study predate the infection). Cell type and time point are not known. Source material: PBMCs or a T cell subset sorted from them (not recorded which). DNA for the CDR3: TGCGCCAGCAGCCAACGGGACAGTCTCTACGAGCAGTACTTC. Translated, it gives CASSQRDSLYEQYF.